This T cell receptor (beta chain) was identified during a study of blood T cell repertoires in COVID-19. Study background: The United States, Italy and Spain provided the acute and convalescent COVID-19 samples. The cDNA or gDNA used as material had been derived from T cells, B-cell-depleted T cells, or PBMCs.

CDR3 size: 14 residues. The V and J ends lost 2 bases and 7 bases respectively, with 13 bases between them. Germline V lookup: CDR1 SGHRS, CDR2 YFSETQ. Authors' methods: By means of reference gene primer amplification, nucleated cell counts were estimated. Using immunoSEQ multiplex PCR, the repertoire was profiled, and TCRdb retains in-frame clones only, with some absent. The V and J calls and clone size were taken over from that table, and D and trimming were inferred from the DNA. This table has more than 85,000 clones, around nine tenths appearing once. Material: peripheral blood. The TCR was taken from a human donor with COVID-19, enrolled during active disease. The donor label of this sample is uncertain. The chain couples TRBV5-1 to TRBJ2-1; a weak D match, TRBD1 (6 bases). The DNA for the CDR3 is TGCGCCAGCAGCTTCGGTCCCCAGGGGAATGAGCAGTTCTTC. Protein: CASSFGPQGNEQFF.